This passage covers 10 T cell receptor beta chains from one sample sequenced in a study of blood T cell repertoires in COVID-19. The repertoire was sequenced with immunoSEQ multiplex PCR; TCRdb's copy has only in-frame clones and lacks some. The sample holds under 200,000 clones, over 70% seen once. The sequencing input was PBMCs or T cells enriched from blood (not recorded which). Receptors were obtained from a woman aged 40-49 years with acute COVID-19.

The CDR3 region is CASSRAVTEGNEQFF. CDR3 DNA: TGTGCCAGCAGCCGGGCTGTCACGGAGGGTAATGAGCAGTTCTTC. The chain employs TRBV7-2 and TRBJ2-1; D might be TRBD2 (6 bases). The CDR3 is 15 amino acids. The germline V gene has CDR1 SGHTA and CDR2 FQGNSA. V lost 5 bases to trimming and J lost 7 bases, with 18 bases between them.

The rearrangement links TRBV19 to TRBJ1-5; D is perhaps TRBD1 (6 bases). CDR1 LNHDA and CDR2 SQIVND come from the germline V gene (reference sequence). The CDR3 loop spans 16 amino acids. Trimming stripped 6 bases from V and 4 bases from J, with 19 bases between. CDR3 sequence (DNA): TGTGCCAGTAGGCGGGGGCCGCCAGGAGGGAATCAGCCCCAGCATTTT. Translating it yields CASRRGPPGGNQPQHF.

The V and J genes are TRBV6-5 and TRBJ1-1; unclear D gene. The germline CDR1 and CDR2 sequences are MNHEY and SVGAGI. The CDR3 spans 12 residues. V was pared by 8 bases and J by 3 bases, with 10 bases between. The CDR3 sequence is CASVGGYTEAFF. DNA of the CDR3: TGTGCCAGCGTTGGCGGATACACTGAAGCTTTCTTT.

The V call is TRBV9, the J call TRBJ1-3; D is unclear. Per the germline V gene, CDR1 is SGDLS and CDR2 is YYNGEE. Trimming took off 0 bases at V and 4 bases at J, with 14 bases between the two ends. This CDR3 has 16 amino acids. Here the CDR3 reads CASSVDPGRVGNTIYF. The CDR3 DNA reads TGTGCCAGCAGCGTAGATCCGGGAAGGGTGGGAAACACCATATATTTT. Variable domain in full (rest from reference TRBV9 and TRBJ1-3): DSGVTQTPKHLITATGQRVTLRCSPRSGDLSVYWYQQSLDQGLQFLIQYYNGEERAKGNILERFSAQQFPDLHSELNLSSLELGDSALYFCASSVDPGRVGNTIYFGEGSWLTVV.

This chain links TRBV27 with TRBJ2-7, with a weak D call TRBD2 (6 bases). The CDR3 is 15 amino acids. The germline V and J ends were trimmed by 1 base and 2 bases, with 12 bases remaining between them. Germline CDR1 reads MNHEY; CDR2 reads SMNVEV (reference sequence). CDR3 amino acids: CASSLYWEDPYEQYF. The CDR3 coding sequence is TGTGCCAGCAGTTTATACTGGGAGGACCCCTACGAGCAGTACTTC.

This clone turned up a few times. J is TRBJ1-4 and V is TRBV28, with no clear D. The CDR3 spans 13 residues. Germline lookup yields CDR1 MDHEN and CDR2 SYDVKM. The V gene lost 3 bases and the J gene lost 4 bases, with 6 bases spanning the gap. CDR3 sequence: CASSLLYNEKLFF. CDR3 DNA sequence: TGTGCCAGCAGTTTGCTCTATAATGAAAAACTGTTTTTT.

The CDR3 DNA reads TGTGCCAGCAGTGAAGCGCTTCGGGGGAGGAGCAATCAGCCCCAGCATTTT. The encoded protein is CASSEALRGRSNQPQHF. The chain has TRBV6-1 and TRBJ1-5; possibly TRBD1 for D (5 bases). Germline-derived CDR1 and CDR2 are MNHNS and SASEGT. V dropped 0 bases and J dropped 1 base, with 13 bases sitting between them. The CDR3 covers 17 residues.

This rearrangement joins TRBV27 to TRBJ2-7; 8 nucleotides align to TRBD2. This CDR3 has 15 residues. V lost 6 bases and J lost 5; bases outside the gene matches: 12. The germline CDR1 and CDR2 sequences are MNHEY and SMNVEV (reference sequence). CDR3: CASSNPGLGWDEQYF. CDR3 sequence (DNA): TGTGCCAGCAGCAACCCGGGACTAGGGTGGGACGAGCAGTACTTC.

This clone was observed a handful of times. The chain has TRBV30 and TRBJ2-3, with TRBD2 identical over 8 bases. The CDR3 runs 15 residues. V trimming: 5 bases; J trimming: 0 bases; junction bases outside the gene matches: 7. Looked up from germline, CDR1 is GTSNPN and CDR2 is SVGIG (reference sequence). Written as DNA, the CDR3 is TGTGCCTGGGCACCGGGACTAGGTAGCACAGATACGCAGTATTTT. Protein product: CAWAPGLGSTDTQYF. Full variable domain (outside the CDR3, taken from reference TRBV30 and TRBJ2-3): SQTIHQWPATLVQPVGSPLSLECTVEGTSNPNLYWYRQAAGRGLQLLFYSVGIGQISSEVPQNLSASRPQDRQFILSSKKLLLSDSGFYLCAWAPGLGSTDTQYFGPGTRLTVL.

The chain has TRBV7-8 and TRBJ1-2; a possible D gene is TRBD1 (6 bases). Germline values: CDR1 SGHVS, CDR2 FQNEAQ. The CDR3 runs to 14 residues. Trimming removed 2 bases at V and 5 bases at J, with 12 bases between. CDR3 region: CASSLMAGEYGYTF. The CDR3 DNA is TGTGCCAGCAGCTTAATGGCAGGGGAATATGGCTACACCTTC.